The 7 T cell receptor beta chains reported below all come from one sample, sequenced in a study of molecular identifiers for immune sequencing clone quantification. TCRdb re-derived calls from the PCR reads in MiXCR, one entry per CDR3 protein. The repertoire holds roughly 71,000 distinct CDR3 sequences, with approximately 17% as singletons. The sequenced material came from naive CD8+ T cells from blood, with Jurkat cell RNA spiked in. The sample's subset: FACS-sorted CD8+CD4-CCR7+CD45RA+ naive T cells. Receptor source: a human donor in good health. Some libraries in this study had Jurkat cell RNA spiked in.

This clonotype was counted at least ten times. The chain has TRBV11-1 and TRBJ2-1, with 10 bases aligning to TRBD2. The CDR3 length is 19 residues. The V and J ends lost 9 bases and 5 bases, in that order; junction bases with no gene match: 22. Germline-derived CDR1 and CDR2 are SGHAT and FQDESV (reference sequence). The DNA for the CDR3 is TGTGCCAGTGCGCTTCTTCAGAGGGTAGCGGGAGGATTCGACAATGAGCAGTTCTTC. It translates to CASALLQRVAGGFDNEQFF.

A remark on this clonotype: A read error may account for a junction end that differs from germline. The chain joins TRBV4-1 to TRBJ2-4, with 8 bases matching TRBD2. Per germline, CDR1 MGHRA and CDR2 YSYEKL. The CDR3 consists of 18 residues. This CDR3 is CASSQDAWRGVAKNIQYF. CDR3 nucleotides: TGTGCCAGCAGCCAAGATGCTTGGCGGGGGGTAGCCAAAAACATTCAGTACTTC.

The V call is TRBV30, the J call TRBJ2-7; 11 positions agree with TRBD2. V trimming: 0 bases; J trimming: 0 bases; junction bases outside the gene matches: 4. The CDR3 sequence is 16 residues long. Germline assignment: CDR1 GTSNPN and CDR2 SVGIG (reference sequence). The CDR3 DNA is TGTGCCTGGAGTGTAACTAGCGGGAGTATCTCCTACGAGCAGTACTTC. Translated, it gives CAWSVTSGSISYEQYF.

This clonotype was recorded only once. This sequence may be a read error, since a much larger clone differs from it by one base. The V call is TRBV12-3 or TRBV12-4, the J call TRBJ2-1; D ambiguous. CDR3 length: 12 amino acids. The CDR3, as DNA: TGTGCCAGCAGTTTTCTCCAGTCGGAGCGGTTCTTC. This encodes CASSFLQSERFF.

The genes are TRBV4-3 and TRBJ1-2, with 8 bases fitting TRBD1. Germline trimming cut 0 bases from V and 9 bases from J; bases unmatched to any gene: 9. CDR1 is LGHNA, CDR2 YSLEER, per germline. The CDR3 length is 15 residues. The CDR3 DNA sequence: TGCGCCAGCAGCCAAGATCAGGGGGCGTTTTCGCGCTACACCTTC. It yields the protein CASSQDQGAFSRYTF.

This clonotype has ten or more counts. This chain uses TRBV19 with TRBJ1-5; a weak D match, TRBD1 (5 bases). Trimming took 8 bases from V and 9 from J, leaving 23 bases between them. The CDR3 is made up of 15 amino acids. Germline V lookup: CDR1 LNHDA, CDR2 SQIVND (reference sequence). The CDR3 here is CASGLAGISGWPQHF. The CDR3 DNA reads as TGTGCCAGTGGATTGGCAGGGATATCCGGGTGGCCCCAGCATTTT.

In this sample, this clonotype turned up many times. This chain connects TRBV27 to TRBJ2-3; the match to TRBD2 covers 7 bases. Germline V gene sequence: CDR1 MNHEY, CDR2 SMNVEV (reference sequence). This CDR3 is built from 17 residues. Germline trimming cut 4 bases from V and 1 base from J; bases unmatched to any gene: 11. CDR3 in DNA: TGTGCCAGCAGTTCCCATAGACTAGCCCCACGCACAGATACGCAGTATTTT. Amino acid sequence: CASSSHRLAPRTDTQYF.